A single sample gave rise to the 18 T cell receptor beta chains below, sequenced in a study of T cell repertoires in cytomegalovirus infection. TCRdb analysed the reads with MiXCR anew, one entry per CDR3 protein. The sample holds approximately 200,000 distinct CDR3 sequences, roughly 22% seen once. Material: CD8+ T cells from PBMCs. These receptors all come from a human donor in good health (CMV status not recorded). Some clones in this sample may be carry-over from other donors' samples.

The CDR3 is CASSHTNTEAFF. DNA for the CDR3: TGTGCCAGCAGTCACACCAACACTGAAGCTTTCTTT. This chain joins TRBV28 and TRBJ1-1; D gene uncertain. V was clipped by 5 bases and J by 2 bases, with 6 bases between them. CDR3 length: 12 amino acids. Germline CDR1 is MDHEN and CDR2 is SYDVKM.

The CDR3 DNA reads as TGTGCCAGCAGCGCGTCGACAGGGGTTGTCCACGAGCAGTACTTC. This gives the protein CASSASTGVVHEQYF. V and J are TRBV7-9 and TRBJ2-7, with 8 bases that match TRBD1. The length of the CDR3 is 15 residues. V was pared by 5 bases and J by 5 bases, with 11 bases of the junction left unmatched. Germline CDR1 reads SEHNR; CDR2 reads FQNEAQ (reference sequence).

This clonotype was seen ten or more times. This chain uses TRBV7-9 with TRBJ2-1; D is possibly TRBD2 (6 bases). Germline V lookup: CDR1 SEHNR, CDR2 FQNEAQ (reference sequence). The V and J ends lost 8 bases and 3 bases respectively, with 14 bases between them. The CDR3 covers 14 residues. The CDR3 is CASLDGSYYNEQFF. The CDR3 DNA reads TGTGCCAGCCTTGACGGGAGTTACTACAATGAGCAGTTCTTC.

There are many counts of this clonotype. This rearrangement joins TRBV7-6 to TRBJ2-6; D gene unclear. The CDR3 is made up of 15 amino acids. V lost 2 bases, J lost 0 bases, and 5 bases lay in between. Germline values: CDR1 SGHVS, CDR2 FNYEAQ. Here the CDR3 DNA reads TGTGCCAGCAGCTTAATTAGCTCTGGGGCCAACGTCCTGACTTTC. This codes for CASSLISSGANVLTF. Filled out from reference TRBV7-6 and TRBJ2-6, the complete variable domain reads GAGVSQSPRYKVTKRGQDVALRCDPISGHVSLYWYRQALGQGPEFLTYFNYEAQQDKSGLPNDRFSAERPEGSISTLTIQRTEQRDSAMYRCASSLISSGANVLTFGAGSRLTVL.

In this sample, this clonotype turned up a few times. V and J are TRBV7-2 and TRBJ2-5, with D possibly TRBD1 on 7 matching bases. Germline CDR1 SGHTA, CDR2 FQGNSA. V lost 2 bases and J 5 bases, leaving 15 bases between the germline ends. The length of the CDR3 is 15 residues. The CDR3: CASSLSQGEVETQYF. The CDR3 DNA sequence: TGTGCCAGCAGCTTATCCCAGGGGGAGGTCGAGACCCAGTACTTC.

The chain uses TRBV27 and TRBJ2-7, with D hard to call. The length of the CDR3 is 14 residues. Trimming stripped 4 bases from V and 0 bases from J, with 10 bases between. Germline CDR1 and CDR2: MNHEY and SMNVEV (reference sequence). Here the CDR3 reads CASSSYKSSYEQYF. The DNA for the CDR3 is TGTGCCAGCAGTTCGTATAAAAGCTCCTACGAGCAGTACTTC.

V usage is TRBV12-3 or TRBV12-4 and J usage is TRBJ1-4; 7 bases fit TRBD1. The V segment lost 1 base and the J segment 5 bases; nucleotides outside the gene matches: 4. The CDR3 is made up of 15 amino acids. The DNA of the CDR3 is TGTGCCAGCAGTTTAGGACAGGGTTCCAATGAAAAACTGTTTTTT. Amino acids: CASSLGQGSNEKLFF.

CDR3 nucleotide sequence: TGTGCCAGCAGCCAAGTATGGGCCGAGCAGTACTTC. Encoded protein: CASSQVWAEQYF. The chain couples TRBV14 to TRBJ2-7; D is unresolved. With 1 base removed from V and 6 bases from J, the gap between germline ends came to 7 bases. The germline gives CDR1 SGHDN, CDR2 FVKESK. This CDR3 contains 12 residues.

This clonotype was recorded at least ten times. V is TRBV7-2 and J is TRBJ2-7; D may be TRBD1 (5 bases). V was cut by 0 bases and J by 4 bases, with 10 bases left in between. The CDR3 totals 14 residues. From germline, CDR1 is SGHTA and CDR2 FQGNSA. CDR3: CASSLAGQGYEQYF. The CDR3 nucleotides are TGTGCCAGCAGCTTAGCGGGGCAGGGTTACGAGCAGTACTTC.

The chain combines TRBV7-3 with TRBJ1-4, with D possibly being TRBD1 (5 bases). Germline V gene data show CDR1 as SGHTA and CDR2 as FQGTGA. Between the trimmed V and J ends, which lost 1 base and 3 bases, there was a span of 12 bases. There are 16 residues in the CDR3. Here the CDR3 reads CASSLMGPLANEKLFF. The CDR3 bases are TGTGCCAGCAGCTTAATGGGGCCGTTAGCTAATGAAAAACTGTTTTTT. Based on the CDR3 plus reference TRBV7-3 and TRBJ1-4, the full variable domain is GAGVSQTPSNKVTEKGKYVELRCDPISGHTALYWYRQSLGQGPEFLIYFQGTGAADDSGLPNDRFFAVRPEGSVSTLKIQRTERGDSAVYLCASSLMGPLANEKLFFGSGTQLSVL.

This clonotype was observed a handful of times. V gene TRBV29-1 combines with J gene TRBJ1-2; no firm D call. The CDR3 runs 13 residues. The V gene lost 3 bases and the J gene lost 0 bases, with 8 bases spanning the gap. Germline loops: CDR1 SQVTM, CDR2 ANQGSEA. The CDR3 sequence: CSVDGPSNYGYTF. CDR3 in DNA: TGCAGCGTTGATGGACCATCTAACTATGGCTACACCTTC.

This clonotype has a handful of counts. V and J are TRBV7-9 and TRBJ2-5; 7 positions match TRBD2. The CDR3 has 13 amino acids. The V and J ends lost 5 bases and 4 bases, in that order; junction bases with no gene match: 4. Germline CDR1 SEHNR, CDR2 FQNEAQ (reference sequence). The CDR3 here is CASSESGVETQYF. The CDR3 DNA sequence: TGTGCCAGCAGCGAAAGCGGGGTAGAGACCCAGTACTTC.

This clonotype was picked up a small number of times. The rearrangement joins TRBV7-2 to TRBJ2-7; D perhaps matches TRBD2 (6 bases). The CDR3 spans 15 residues. CDR1 and CDR2 from the germline V gene are SGHTA and FQGNSA. V was cut by 5 bases and J by 0 bases, with 14 bases left in between. The CDR3 nucleotides are TGTGCCAGCAGCCAAACGGGACTCTACTCCTACGAGCAGTACTTC. This encodes CASSQTGLYSYEQYF.

Remarks on this clonotype: An end of the junction does not agree with germline; a read error may underlie this. The chain joins TRBV7-6 to TRBJ2-3; D remains unclear. This CDR3 is 12 amino acids long. The germline V gene encodes CDR1 SGHVS and CDR2 FNYEAQ. The CDR3 DNA reads TGTGCCAGCAGCTTACTCACAGATACGGAGTATTTT. It codes for CASSLLTDTEYF. Looking up the rest from reference TRBV7-6 and TRBJ2-3 gives the full variable domain: GAGVSQSPRYKVTKRGQDVALRCDPISGHVSLYWYRQALGQGPEFLTYFNYEAQQDKSGLPNDRFSAERPEGSISTLTIQRTEQRDSAMYRCASSLLTDTEYFGPGTRLTVL.

This chain uses TRBV6-1 with TRBJ1-6; D may be TRBD1 (5 bases). Germline CDR1 is MNHNS and CDR2 is SASEGT. V lost 2 bases and J lost 7, with 9 bases in between. CDR3 size: 14 residues. The CDR3 DNA reads TGTGCCAGCAGTGAACAGGGCGAAAATTCACCCCTCCACTTT. Translating it yields CASSEQGENSPLHF.

The V and J genes are TRBV11-2 and TRBJ2-2; D unresolved. Germline assignment: CDR1 SGHAT and CDR2 FQNNGV. This CDR3 contains 13 residues. Trimming took off 5 bases at V and 4 bases at J, with 8 bases between the two ends. The CDR3 bases are TGTGCCAGCAGCCCGAGTACCACCGGGGAGCTGTTTTTT. Encoded protein: CASSPSTTGELFF.

This clonotype turned up a few times. The chain is built from TRBV6-1 and TRBJ1-5; D possibly corresponds to TRBD1 (6 bases). Trimming took off 3 bases at V and 0 bases at J, with 15 bases between the two ends. Germline CDR1 reads MNHNS; CDR2 reads SASEGT. CDR3 size: 17 residues. CDR3 bases: TGTGCCAGCAGTGAGCCCGGTGGGGGGGCTAGCAATCAGCCCCAGCATTTT. As protein: CASSEPGGGASNQPQHF.

This chain uses TRBV6-6 with TRBJ2-7, with D tentatively TRBD1 (6 bases). The CDR3 has 12 residues. Germline-derived CDR1 and CDR2 are MNHNY and SVGAGI (reference sequence). V was cut by 5 bases and J by 5 bases, with 10 bases left in between. In nucleotides, the CDR3 is TGTGCCAGCAGTACGGACAGTCACGAGCAGTACTTC. Translated, it gives CASSTDSHEQYF.